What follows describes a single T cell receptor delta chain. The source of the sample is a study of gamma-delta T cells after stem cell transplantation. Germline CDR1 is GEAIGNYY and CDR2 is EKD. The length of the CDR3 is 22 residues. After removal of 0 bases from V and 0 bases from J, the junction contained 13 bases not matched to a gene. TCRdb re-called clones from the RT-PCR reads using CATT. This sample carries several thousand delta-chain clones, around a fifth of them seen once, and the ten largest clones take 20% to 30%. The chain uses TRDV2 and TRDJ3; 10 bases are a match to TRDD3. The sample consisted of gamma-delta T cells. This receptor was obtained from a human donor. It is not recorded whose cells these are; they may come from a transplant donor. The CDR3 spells CACDTIRTGGSTSSWDTRQMFF. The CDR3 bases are TGTGCCTGTGACACCATCCGTACTGGGGGATCAACGAGCTCCTGGGACACCCGACAGATGTTTTTC.